This is a list of T cell receptor beta chains from one sample in a study of T cells after yellow fever vaccination. TCRdb called the 5' RACE reads again in MiXCR, with one record for every CDR3 protein. The sample includes under 400,000 distinct CDR3 sequences, more than 9% seen only once; the top ten take less than 20%. Sequenced material: PBMCs, taken on the day of the first yellow fever vaccination. These receptors came from a man between 18 and 29 years old who received the YFV17D yellow fever vaccine. CDR3s include the opening cysteine and the closing phenylalanine or tryptophan. D genes are given only for firm matches. Some rows mark clone size as missing; the rest say once, few, many or name a class of expanded clone.

clone size: .
V gene: TRBV5-6
J gene: TRBJ1-1
D gene: .
CDR3 DNA: TGTGCCAGCAGCTTATTTGGGAGCGGAAGAGCTTTCTTT
CDR3 protein: CASSLFGSGRAFF

clone size: .
V gene: TRBV7-7
J gene: TRBJ2-1
D gene: TRBD2
CDR3 DNA: TGTGCTAGCAGCGACCTTGCGGCGGGGGGGAGCAATGAGCAGTTCTTC
CDR3 protein: CASSDLAAGGSNEQFF

clone size: .
V gene: TRBV14
J gene: TRBJ2-2
D gene: .
CDR3 DNA: TGTGCCAGCAGCTCCCTTCGGGGGCAGGCACGAGAGGAGCTGTTTTTT
CDR3 protein: CASSSLRGQAREELFF

clone size: .
V gene: TRBV20-1
J gene: TRBJ2-7
D gene: .
CDR3 DNA: TGCAGTGCTCTGGGACCATCGGGGCAGTACTTC
CDR3 protein: CSALGPSGQYF

clone size: few
V gene: TRBV7-2
J gene: TRBJ2-5
D gene: .
CDR3 DNA: TGTGCCAGCAGCTTACGACGGGGGTGGGAGACCCAGTACTTC
CDR3 protein: CASSLRRGWETQYF

clone size: .
V gene: TRBV6-5
J gene: TRBJ2-5
D gene: .
CDR3 DNA: TGTGCCAGCAGTTACTCGATTGGGGGGGGCCCGGAGACCCAGTACTTC
CDR3 protein: CASSYSIGGGPETQYF

clone size: few
V gene: TRBV7-9
J gene: TRBJ1-2
D gene: .
CDR3 DNA: TGTGCCAGCAGCTTAGATGTCGGCTATGGCTACACCTTC
CDR3 protein: CASSLDVGYGYTF

clone size: once
V gene: TRBV11-2
J gene: TRBJ2-3
D gene: .
CDR3 DNA: TGTGCCAGCAGCTTAAGGAGGGAGAACACAGATACGCAGTATTTT
CDR3 protein: CASSLRRENTDTQYF

clone size: .
V gene: TRBV6-1
J gene: TRBJ2-3
D gene: .
CDR3 DNA: TGTGCCAGCAGGAGAGCTGGACCACACACAGATACGCAGTATTTT
CDR3 protein: CASRRAGPHTDTQYF

clone size: .
V gene: TRBV12-3/TRBV12-4
J gene: TRBJ1-2
D gene: .
CDR3 DNA: TGTGCCAGCAGTTTATTCCAGGGCAGCTATGGCTACACCTTC
CDR3 protein: CASSLFQGSYGYTF

clone size: .
V gene: TRBV7-6
J gene: TRBJ1-1
D gene: .
CDR3 DNA: TGTGCCAGCAGCTTAGTTTACGCGGGGGGACCGAACACTGAAGCTTTCTTT
CDR3 protein: CASSLVYAGGPNTEAFF

clone size: .
V gene: TRBV19
J gene: TRBJ2-3
D gene: TRBD2
CDR3 DNA: TGTGCCAGTAGTATAGGCCTGAGCGGGGCGGGAGATACGCAGTATTTT
CDR3 protein: CASSIGLSGAGDTQYF

clone size: .
V gene: TRBV19
J gene: TRBJ1-1
D gene: .
CDR3 DNA: TGTGCCAGTAGCATAGTAAGGGGAGTCGCTGAAGCTTTCTTT
CDR3 protein: CASSIVRGVAEAFF

clone size: few
V gene: TRBV5-1
J gene: TRBJ1-2
D gene: TRBD1
CDR3 DNA: TGCGCCAGCAGCTTTTTAGGAACAGGGGATGGCTACACCTTC
CDR3 protein: CASSFLGTGDGYTF

clone size: few
V gene: TRBV7-2
J gene: TRBJ2-4
D gene: .
CDR3 DNA: TGTGCCAGCAGCTTCGGAGGGGTAAACATTCAGTACTTC
CDR3 protein: CASSFGGVNIQYF

clone size: few
V gene: TRBV5-1
J gene: TRBJ2-3
D gene: .
CDR3 DNA: TGCGCCAGCAGCTTGGCACTAGATAAGGATACGCAGTATTTT
CDR3 protein: CASSLALDKDTQYF

clone size: .
V gene: TRBV5-6
J gene: TRBJ2-7
D gene: .
CDR3 DNA: TGTGCCAGCAGCAAGGGAGCGGGCTACGAGCAGTACTTC
CDR3 protein: CASSKGAGYEQYF

clone size: .
V gene: TRBV20-1
J gene: TRBJ2-7
D gene: .
CDR3 DNA: TGCAGTGCTCTTAAATTCTTCCGGGACGCGTCCTACGAGCAGTACTTC
CDR3 protein: CSALKFFRDASYEQYF

clone size: few
V gene: TRBV5-1
J gene: TRBJ1-2
D gene: .
CDR3 DNA: TGCGCCAGCAGCCCCGACGGGGGTAGTTGCACCTTC
CDR3 protein: CASSPDGGSCTF

clone size: many
V gene: TRBV5-4
J gene: TRBJ2-3
D gene: .
CDR3 DNA: TGTGCCAGCAGCGCGCGAGATACGCAGTATTTT
CDR3 protein: CASSARDTQYF

clone size: few
V gene: TRBV7-8
J gene: TRBJ2-2
D gene: .
CDR3 DNA: TGTGCCAGCAGCCCCCACCGCCGGCCCATGAACACCGGGGAGCTGTTTTTT
CDR3 protein: CASSPHRRPMNTGELFF

clone size: many
V gene: TRBV5-1
J gene: TRBJ2-3
D gene: .
CDR3 DNA: TGCGCCAGCAGCTCTGGAGGGGCTCGCACAGATACGCAGTATTTT
CDR3 protein: CASSSGGARTDTQYF

clone size: few
V gene: TRBV4-3
J gene: TRBJ1-2
D gene: .
CDR3 DNA: TGCGCCAGCAGCCTCACGCCGCAGCAAAACTATGGCTACACCTTC
CDR3 protein: CASSLTPQQNYGYTF

clone size: many
V gene: TRBV7-9
J gene: TRBJ2-3
D gene: .
CDR3 DNA: TGTGCCAGCAGCTTCAGACACGGGAAGTTGAATACGCAGTATTTT
CDR3 protein: CASSFRHGKLNTQYF

clone size: few
V gene: TRBV7-2
J gene: TRBJ1-1
D gene: TRBD1
CDR3 DNA: TGTGCCAGCAGCTTAGAGTCGGACAGGGGCACTGAAGCTTTCTTT
CDR3 protein: CASSLESDRGTEAFF

clone size: many
V gene: TRBV3-1
J gene: TRBJ2-7
D gene: TRBD2
CDR3 DNA: TGTGCCAGCAGCCAGGGGACTAGCGCCTACGAGCAGTACTTC
CDR3 protein: CASSQGTSAYEQYF

clone size: .
V gene: TRBV7-9
J gene: TRBJ1-2
D gene: .
CDR3 DNA: TGTGCCAGCAGCGCTAGCAGGGGTAACTATGGCTACACCTTC
CDR3 protein: CASSASRGNYGYTF

clone size: .
V gene: TRBV19
J gene: TRBJ1-6
D gene: .
CDR3 DNA: TGTGCCAGTAGTAGCTCGTTCGGGTGGGCGCTTTCACCCCTCCACTTT
CDR3 protein: CASSSSFGWALSPLHF

clone size: once
V gene: TRBV7-6
J gene: TRBJ2-2
D gene: .
CDR3 DNA: TGTGCCAGCAGCTTTGGGTCAGGCGGGGAGCTGTTTTTT
CDR3 protein: CASSFGSGGELFF

clone size: .
V gene: TRBV5-4
J gene: TRBJ2-3
D gene: TRBD1
CDR3 DNA: TGTGCCAGCAGCAAAGGAGTAGGGACAGGGTTCACAGATACGCAGTATTTT
CDR3 protein: CASSKGVGTGFTDTQYF

clone size: many
V gene: TRBV5-4
J gene: TRBJ2-5
D gene: TRBD2
CDR3 DNA: TGTGCCAGCAGCTCCGGGACTAGCGGCGGGGAGACCCAGTACTTC
CDR3 protein: CASSSGTSGGETQYF

clone size: many
V gene: TRBV29-1
J gene: TRBJ1-2
D gene: .
CDR3 DNA: TGCAGCGACTACTACACGGCAGGTCCCTATGGCTACACCTTC
CDR3 protein: CSDYYTAGPYGYTF

clone size: .
V gene: TRBV7-9
J gene: TRBJ2-4
D gene: .
CDR3 DNA: TGTGCCAGCAGTCGGGACTGGCAAAACATTCAGTACTTC
CDR3 protein: CASSRDWQNIQYF

clone size: .
V gene: TRBV6-1
J gene: TRBJ2-5
D gene: .
CDR3 DNA: TGTGCCAGCAGTCCCCTCCAGGGCCAAGAGACCCAGTACTTC
CDR3 protein: CASSPLQGQETQYF

clone size: few
V gene: TRBV7-2
J gene: TRBJ1-4
D gene: .
CDR3 DNA: TGTGCCAGCAGCTTATCCCCCCGGGAGGGGAAGGGACTGTTTTTT
CDR3 protein: CASSLSPREGKGLFF

clone size: .
V gene: TRBV7-6
J gene: TRBJ2-2
D gene: .
CDR3 DNA: TGTGCCAGCACTGGGAGCACCGGGGAGCTGTTTTTT
CDR3 protein: CASTGSTGELFF

clone size: few
V gene: TRBV15
J gene: TRBJ2-3
D gene: .
CDR3 DNA: TGTGCCACCAGCAGCTCCGCGGTGGATACGCAGTATTTT
CDR3 protein: CATSSSAVDTQYF

clone size: few
V gene: TRBV7-9
J gene: TRBJ1-2
D gene: .
CDR3 DNA: TGTGCCAGCAGTAGGACAGCGCGCTATGGCTACACCTTC
CDR3 protein: CASSRTARYGYTF

clone size: few
V gene: TRBV20-1
J gene: TRBJ2-5
D gene: .
CDR3 DNA: TGCAGTGCACAGGCGGCAGATTTTGGCGGGACCCAGTACTTC
CDR3 protein: CSAQAADFGGTQYF

clone size: many
V gene: TRBV5-1
J gene: TRBJ1-1
D gene: .
CDR3 DNA: TGCGCCAGCAGCCGGGCCGGGACGAGGAACACTGAAGCTTTCTTT
CDR3 protein: CASSRAGTRNTEAFF

clone size: .
V gene: TRBV11-2
J gene: TRBJ1-3
D gene: .
CDR3 DNA: TGTGCCAGCAGCTTAACCCGGGCTGGAAACACCATATATTTT
CDR3 protein: CASSLTRAGNTIYF

clone size: .
V gene: TRBV12-3/TRBV12-4
J gene: TRBJ2-1
D gene: TRBD2
CDR3 DNA: TGTGCCAGCAGTTACTGGACTAGCGGGGGATTGGAGCAGTTCTTC
CDR3 protein: CASSYWTSGGLEQFF

clone size: .
V gene: TRBV10-3
J gene: TRBJ2-2
D gene: TRBD1
CDR3 DNA: TGTGCCATCGATGGACAGGGTGAGAACACCGGGGAGCTGTTTTTT
CDR3 protein: CAIDGQGENTGELFF

clone size: .
V gene: TRBV7-9
J gene: TRBJ2-5
D gene: .
CDR3 DNA: TGTGCCAGCAGACGGGACACCCAAGAGACCCAGTACTTC
CDR3 protein: CASRRDTQETQYF

clone size: few
V gene: TRBV20-1
J gene: TRBJ1-1
D gene: .
CDR3 DNA: TGCAGTGCTAGACAATCGAACACTGAAGCTTTCTTT
CDR3 protein: CSARQSNTEAFF

clone size: few
V gene: TRBV12-3/TRBV12-4
J gene: TRBJ1-2
D gene: TRBD1
CDR3 DNA: TGTGCCAGCAGTTTCGCCAGGGGGCGCCCGGGCTACACCTTC
CDR3 protein: CASSFARGRPGYTF

clone size: many
V gene: TRBV7-7
J gene: TRBJ2-2
D gene: TRBD2
CDR3 DNA: TGTGCTAGCAGCTTAGCCCTACTAGCGGGGGCTTTCACCGGGGAGCTGTTTTTT
CDR3 protein: CASSLALLAGAFTGELFF

clone size: .
V gene: TRBV18
J gene: TRBJ2-1
D gene: .
CDR3 DNA: TGTGCCAGCTCACCCGGCTCGCGGGGCCTAGAGTTCTTC
CDR3 protein: CASSPGSRGLEFF

clone size: .
V gene: TRBV7-2
J gene: TRBJ2-1
D gene: .
CDR3 DNA: TGTGCCAGCAGCTTAGCGCTTTCCCTTACGACCAATGAGCAGTTCTTC
CDR3 protein: CASSLALSLTTNEQFF

clone size: few
V gene: TRBV5-1
J gene: TRBJ2-7
D gene: .
CDR3 DNA: TGCGCCAGCAGCTTGATTCGGGGCTCCTACGAGCAGTACTTC
CDR3 protein: CASSLIRGSYEQYF

clone size: .
V gene: TRBV4-3
J gene: TRBJ1-2
D gene: .
CDR3 DNA: TGCGCCAGCAGCCGGGGCCTGGCCGCGGAGCCTAACTATGGCTACACCTTC
CDR3 protein: CASSRGLAAEPNYGYTF

clone size: few
V gene: TRBV9
J gene: TRBJ1-5
D gene: .
CDR3 DNA: TGTGCCAGCAGCGTTTCCTTGACCGGTCAGCCCCAGCATTTT
CDR3 protein: CASSVSLTGQPQHF